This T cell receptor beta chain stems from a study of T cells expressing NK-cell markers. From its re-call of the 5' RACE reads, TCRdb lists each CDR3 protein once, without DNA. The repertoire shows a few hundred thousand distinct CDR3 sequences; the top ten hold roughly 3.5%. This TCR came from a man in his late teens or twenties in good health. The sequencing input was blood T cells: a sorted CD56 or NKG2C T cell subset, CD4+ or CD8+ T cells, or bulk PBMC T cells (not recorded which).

CDR3 sequence reads: CSGKRDSSYNEQFF. The V call is TRBV29-1, the J call TRBJ2-1; TCRdb selects TRBD2, and the lack of DNA leaves this call unchecked. The CDR3 is 14 residues long. Germline CDR1 is SQVTM and CDR2 is ANQGSEA.